This entry lists 26 T cell receptor beta chains sequenced from one sample in a study of blood T cells in healthy people across ages (dated by TCRdb to the mid-2010s). Library construction relied on 5' RACE. Instrument on record: Illumina HiSeq 2500. The second PCR ran for roughly 6 to 11 cycles and used a J-beta primer mix along with a sample-barcoded 5' primer. TCRdb reprocessed the public reads (quality trimming at Q25 with fastp, clone calling with MiXCR) and kept in-frame beta chains. Merged by CDR3 protein, the rows form single entries marked with the most common genes and DNA. This sample lists approximately 680,000 distinct CDR3 sequences; roughly 30% were detected once. 15% of the sample is in the top ten clones. The source material was blood. These receptors were collected from a woman older than 75 in good health. Donor details come from another sample of the same person, matched by shared clones.

The chain joins TRBV28 to TRBJ1-5; D is perhaps TRBD1 (6 bases). The CDR3 spans 17 residues. CDR1 is MDHEN and CDR2 is SYDVKM in the germline V gene. Trimming shortened V by 5 bases and J by 0 bases, and 17 bases separated the two germline ends. CDR3 bases: TGTGCCAGCAGTCGGATCATCACAGGGTTTAGCAATCAGCCCCAGCATTTT. Translating gives CASSRIITGFSNQPQHF.

About this clonotype: A read error is possible here, since a much larger clone lies one base away. The chain joins TRBV5-1 to TRBJ2-7, with 7 bases that match TRBD2. Germline loops: CDR1 SGHRS, CDR2 YFSETQ. CDR3 length equals 15 residues. The V and J ends lost 0 bases and 7 bases, in that order; junction bases with no gene match: 10. As DNA, the CDR3 is TGCGCCAGCAGCTTGGTAGGCGGGGGAAGTGGTGAGCAGTACTTC. Its protein is CASSLVGGGSGEQYF.

This clonotype has at least ten counts. CDR3 sequence (DNA): TGTGCCAGCAGCTTTGGACAGGGCCCTTTCTTT. Its translation is CASSFGQGPFF. This chain links TRBV7-9 with TRBJ1-1; TRBD1 agrees at 8 bases. The junction had 3 bases not matched to a gene; V was cut back by 3 bases and J by 12 bases. This CDR3 has 11 residues. Germline assignment: CDR1 SEHNR and CDR2 FQNEAQ (reference sequence). Based on the CDR3 plus reference TRBV7-9 and TRBJ1-1, the full variable domain is DTGVSQNPRHKITKRGQNVTFRCDPISEHNRLYWYRQTLGQGPEFLTYFQNEAQLEKSRLLSDRFSAERPKGSFSTLEIQRTEQGDSAMYLCASSFGQGPFFGQGTRLTVV.

Turning to this clonotype: Given a much more abundant clone one base away, this may be a read error. This sequence joins TRBV7-9 and TRBJ1-2; D is unclear. This CDR3 region has 15 residues. Per germline, CDR1 SEHNR and CDR2 FQNEAQ (reference sequence). Trimming cost V 8 bases and J 4 bases, with 20 bases left between them. CDR3 in DNA: TGTGCCAGCTACCTCGTCGGGCAGAAACTCTATGGCTACACCTTC. It codes for CASYLVGQKLYGYTF.

This clonotype was seen a few times. A much larger clone differs from this one at a single base, so this may be a read error. CDR3 in DNA: TGTGCCGGCAGCGTAGGTAGTCTGGGGAACACTGAAGCTTTCTTT. Protein product: CAGSVGSLGNTEAFF. The rearrangement joins TRBV9 to TRBJ1-1; D is unresolved. This CDR3 comprises 15 residues. The V gene's germline CDR1 is SGDLS and CDR2 YYNGEE.

This clonotype was seen only a few times. This may arise from a read error, as a much more abundant clone is one base away. V gene TRBV7-3 combines with J gene TRBJ2-7; 9 bases map to TRBD1. The germline V gene encodes CDR1 SGHTA and CDR2 FQGTGA. This CDR3 has 16 residues. Trimming cost V 4 bases and J 6 bases; bases outside gene matches: 13. CDR3 amino acids: CASSSSPGTGCGEQYF. The CDR3 DNA reads TGTGCCAGCAGCTCCAGTCCCGGGACAGGGTGCGGCGAGCAGTACTTC.

There are many counts of this clonotype. CDR3 DNA sequence: TGTGCCAGCAGTTTCACAGGGAGGGCTTTCACAGATACGCAGTATTTT. Amino acid sequence: CASSFTGRAFTDTQYF. The genes are TRBV6-5 and TRBJ2-3; D might be TRBD2 (7 bases). V was cut by 4 bases and J by 2 bases, with 16 bases left in between. The CDR3 has 16 amino acids. Germline V gives CDR1 MNHEY, CDR2 SVGAGI.

In its sample, this clonotype was seen many times. The chain links TRBV4-3 to TRBJ2-1, with 9 bases aligning to TRBD1. The CDR3 loop spans 16 amino acids. Germline trimming cut 1 base from V and 4 bases from J; bases unmatched to any gene: 5. Germline lookup yields CDR1 LGHNA and CDR2 YSLEER. CDR3 DNA sequence: TGCGCCAGCAGCCAAGGGGACAGGGTCGCGTACAATGAGCAGTTCTTC. It yields the protein CASSQGDRVAYNEQFF.

This clonotype was picked up a small number of times. The chain combines TRBV7-9 with TRBJ2-1; 8 bases are shared with TRBD2. The CDR3 has 14 amino acids. Trimming removed 3 bases from V and 5 bases from J; junction bases left unmatched: 3. Germline V gene data show CDR1 as SEHNR and CDR2 as FQNEAQ (reference sequence). The DNA of the CDR3 is TGTGCCAGCAGCTTTGGACTAGCTGACAATGAGCAGTTCTTC. Protein: CASSFGLADNEQFF.

This clonotype was detected ten times or more. This may stem from a read error, because a much larger clone lies one nucleotide away. The chain is built from TRBV20-1 and TRBJ2-7; D gene ambiguous. Germline V CDR1 and CDR2: DFQATT, SNEGSKA (reference sequence). Between the trimmed V and J ends, which lost 1 base and 3 bases, there was a span of 4 bases. This CDR3 spans 11 amino acids. The CDR3 sequence: CSARGSYEQYF. CDR3 nucleotide sequence: TGCAGTGCTAGAGGGAGCTACGAGCAGTACTTC.

The chain combines TRBV7-2 with TRBJ2-2; 7 nucleotides align to TRBD1. The CDR3 length is 14 residues. In germline, CDR1 is SGHTA, CDR2 FQGNSA. Trimming removed 6 bases from V and 3 bases from J; junction bases left unmatched: 4. In nucleotides, the CDR3 is TGTACCAGCAGGGGACAGCCACACACCGGGGAGCTGTTTTTT. Amino acid sequence: CTSRGQPHTGELFF.

This chain joins TRBV11-2 and TRBJ2-7; D gene unclear. Between the trimmed V and J ends, which lost 2 bases and 4 bases, there was a span of 12 bases. The CDR3 length is 14 residues. Germline V CDR1 and CDR2: SGHAT, FQNNGV. In DNA, the CDR3 is TGTGCCAGCAGCTTAATTTCTCAACGTTACGAGCAGTACTTC. Its protein is CASSLISQRYEQYF.

This clonotype was detected only a few times. Since a much larger clone is just one base distant, this may be a read error. This chain joins TRBV7-2 and TRBJ2-5; D uncertain. This CDR3 is 14 amino acids long. V lost 4 bases, J lost 11 bases, and 20 bases lay in between. The germline V gene has CDR1 SGHTA and CDR2 FQGNSA. The CDR3 sequence is CASSYDRYYNEQYF. CDR3 sequence (DNA): TGTGCCAGCAGCTACGACCGATACTACAATGAGCAGTACTTC.

The chain has TRBV5-1 and TRBJ2-1, with 9 bases matching TRBD1. The V segment lost 4 bases and the J segment 1 base; nucleotides outside the gene matches: 6. CDR1 and CDR2 from the germline V gene are SGHRS and YFSETQ. CDR3 length: 16 amino acids. CDR3 coding DNA: TGCGCCAGCAGCAAAGGGACAGGGCGATCCTACAATGAGCAGTTCTTC. Its translation: CASSKGTGRSYNEQFF.

A note on this clonotype: This clone may be a read error of a much larger clone one base away. This sequence joins TRBV6-6 and TRBJ2-6, with a weak D call TRBD1 (5 bases). The CDR3 is 15 residues long. The germline CDR1 and CDR2 sequences are MNHNY and SVGAGI (reference sequence). The CDR3 protein is CASSGATSGANVRTF. The CDR3 coding sequence is TGTGCCAGCAGTGGGGCGACCTCTGGGGCCAACGTCCGGACTTTC.

This clonotype was counted many times. The chain carries TRBV7-9 and TRBJ1-2, with TRBD1 identical over 7 bases. V was pared by 7 bases and J by 8 bases, with 13 bases of the junction left unmatched. The CDR3 is 14 residues long. From germline, CDR1 is SEHNR and CDR2 FQNEAQ (reference sequence). The DNA of the CDR3 is TGTGCCAGCACTCGACCCGAGGGGGCGGGAGGCTACACCTTC. Residues: CASTRPEGAGGYTF.

The chain combines TRBV24-1 with TRBJ2-1; 7 bases are a match to TRBD2. The CDR3 loop spans 12 amino acids. CDR1 is KGHDR, CDR2 SFDVKD, per germline. V trimming: 9 bases; J trimming: 8 bases; junction bases outside the gene matches: 6. CDR3 amino acids: CATATSIDEQFF. The CDR3 bases are TGTGCCACCGCGACTAGCATCGATGAGCAGTTCTTC.

The CDR3 nucleotides are TGCGCCAGCAGCCAAGATCCTTGGGCAGGGGAAGGTGAGCAGTTCTTC. Translating it yields CASSQDPWAGEGEQFF. This chain links TRBV4-3 with TRBJ2-1, with D maybe TRBD1 (6 bases). This CDR3 is 16 amino acids long. Germline lookup yields CDR1 LGHNA and CDR2 YSLEER. The germline V and J ends were trimmed by 0 bases and 9 bases, with 18 bases remaining between them.

This clonotype was seen ten or more times. The chain links TRBV20-1 to TRBJ2-5; D uncertain. In germline, CDR1 is DFQATT, CDR2 SNEGSKA (reference sequence). Trimming took off 3 bases at V and 2 bases at J, with 13 bases between the two ends. This CDR3 region has 14 residues. CDR3 DNA sequence: TGCAGTGCTAGTATGTTAGGCCTACAAGAGACCCAGTACTTC. Translating it yields CSASMLGLQETQYF.

Points on this clonotype: A much larger clone lies a single base off, so this may be a read error. The chain couples TRBV12-3 or TRBV12-4 to TRBJ2-7; D ambiguous. Trimming removed 6 bases at V and 0 bases at J, with 9 bases between. The CDR3 is 13 amino acids. Here the CDR3 reads CASRTQDSYEQYF. The CDR3 nucleotides read TGTGCCAGCAGGACCCAGGACTCCTACGAGCAGTACTTC.

The sample holds many counts of this clonotype. V is TRBV2 and J is TRBJ2-1, with a possible D match to TRBD2 (6 bases). Per the germline V gene, CDR1 is SNHLY and CDR2 is FYNNEI. There are 13 residues in the CDR3. Trimming pared 1 base from V and 7 bases from J, leaving 8 bases between. The CDR3 DNA is TGTGCCAGCAGTGAAGACGGGAGTAATGAGCAGTTCTTC. Translation gives CASSEDGSNEQFF.

CDR3 protein: CSASRTEAFF. Written as DNA, the CDR3 is TGCAGTGCTAGTCGCACTGAAGCTTTCTTT. The chain carries TRBV20-1 and TRBJ1-1, with D unresolved. The CDR3 totals 10 residues. The V gene lost 3 bases and the J gene lost 4 bases, with 3 bases spanning the gap. Germline CDR1 and CDR2: DFQATT and SNEGSKA (reference sequence).

Regarding this clonotype: A much larger clone lies a single base off, so this may be a read error. The chain carries TRBV20-1 and TRBJ2-1, with 8 bases lining up with TRBD2. With 6 bases clipped from V and 9 bases from J, the junction kept 10 bases outside the gene matches. Germline CDR1 is DFQATT and CDR2 is SNEGSKA (reference sequence). The CDR3 spans 13 residues. CDR3 amino acids: CSAHRGLGSEQFF. The CDR3 DNA sequence: TGCAGTGCCCACCGGGGACTAGGGAGTGAGCAGTTCTTC.

The chain employs TRBV20-1 and TRBJ2-1; TRBD2 matches at 9 bases. V lost 6 bases and J lost 1; bases outside the gene matches: 7. Germline V gives CDR1 DFQATT, CDR2 SNEGSKA (reference sequence). This CDR3 has 15 amino acids. The CDR3 nucleotides read TGCAGTGCGGTAGCGGGGGTCCCTTCCTACAATGAGCAGTTCTTC. Protein sequence: CSAVAGVPSYNEQFF.

The sample holds one count of this clonotype. The V and J genes are TRBV7-2 and TRBJ1-2; TRBD1 matches 8 bases. V lost 5 bases to trimming and J lost 2 bases; unmatched junction nucleotides: 4. CDR1 SGHTA and CDR2 FQGNSA come from the germline V gene. CDR3 length equals 14 residues. The DNA for the CDR3 is TGTGCCAGCAGCCTGGGACAGGAGAACTATGGCTACACCTTC. As protein: CASSLGQENYGYTF.

The chain joins TRBV27 to TRBJ1-1; 7 bases fit TRBD1. The CDR3 covers 14 residues. J gave up 4 bases and V 2 bases, and 4 bases lay outside the gene matches. The germline CDR1 and CDR2 sequences are MNHEY and SMNVEV (reference sequence). CDR3 in DNA: TGTGCCAGCAGTTTACGAGCAGGGGGCACTGAAGCTTTCTTT. It is translated as CASSLRAGGTEAFF.